This T cell receptor beta chain appears in the sequencing data of a study of blood T cell repertoires in COVID-19. Study at large: PBMCs, B-cell-depleted T cells, or T cells were the source of the cDNA or gDNA that made up the material.

Authors' data handling: Researchers report that nucleated cell counts were estimated from reference gene primer amplification. Profiled with immunoSEQ multiplex PCR; TCRdb holds only in-frame clones, not every one. That table is the source of V, J and clone size, and D and trimming were worked out from the DNA. The table has roughly 230,000 clones, approximately 84% seen once. The TCR was taken from a man in his forties or fifties with acute or convalescent COVID-19. Sequences were obtained from peripheral blood.

CDR3 DNA sequence: TGTGCCAGTAGACTAATTGGACAGGGACTTGCTGGGGCCAACGTCCTGACTTTC. Protein product: CASRLIGQGLAGANVLTF. The V gene is TRBV19, the J gene TRBJ2-6; 8 nucleotides match TRBD1. This CDR3 comprises 18 residues. After removal of 6 bases from V and 2 bases from J, the junction contained 12 bases not matched to a gene. Germline CDR1 LNHDA, CDR2 SQIVND (reference sequence).